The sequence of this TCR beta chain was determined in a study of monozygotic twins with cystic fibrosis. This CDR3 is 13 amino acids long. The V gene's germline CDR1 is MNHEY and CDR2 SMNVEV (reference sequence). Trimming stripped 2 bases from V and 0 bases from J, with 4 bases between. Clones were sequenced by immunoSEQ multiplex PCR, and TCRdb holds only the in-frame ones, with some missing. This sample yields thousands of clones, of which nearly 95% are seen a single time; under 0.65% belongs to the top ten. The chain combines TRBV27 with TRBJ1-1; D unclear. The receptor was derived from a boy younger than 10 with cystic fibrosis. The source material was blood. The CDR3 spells CASSLGMNTEAFF. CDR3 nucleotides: TGTGCCAGCAGTTTAGGCATGAACACTGAAGCTTTCTTT.